This entry lists 29 T cell receptor beta chains sequenced from one sample in a study of identical twins' blood T cells. TCRdb reprocessed the 5' RACE reads via MiXCR and lists one record per CDR3 protein. The sample includes 350,000 to 400,000 distinct CDR3 sequences, 25% to 35% of them seen just once. Sequencing input: PBMCs. Source of these receptors: a woman aged 18 to 55 in good health.

The chain uses TRBV20-1 and TRBJ2-3; D call uncertain. V was shortened by 3 bases and J by 9 bases, with 16 bases between the two germline ends. Germline V gene data show CDR1 as DFQATT and CDR2 as SNEGSKA (reference sequence). The CDR3 length is 13 residues. The CDR3 DNA is TGCAGTGCTAGGGCTAGTTTGGCAACGACGCAGTATTTT. Translating gives CSARASLATTQYF.

The CDR3 sequence: CASSSGAEAFF. In nucleotides, the CDR3 is TGTGCCAGCAGTTCAGGGGCTGAAGCTTTCTTT. The chain is built from TRBV6-6 and TRBJ1-1; D might be TRBD1 (6 bases). The germline V and J ends were trimmed by 4 bases and 6 bases, with 6 bases remaining between them. Germline V gives CDR1 MNHNY, CDR2 SVGAGI (reference sequence). CDR3 length equals 11 residues.

This clonotype has only a few counts. The gene calls are TRBV12-3 or TRBV12-4 and TRBJ2-5, with D perhaps TRBD2 (6 bases). V lost 3 bases to trimming and J lost 7 bases, with 6 bases between them. The CDR3 totals 11 residues. CDR3 sequence reads: CASSFGGTQYF. The CDR3 region has the DNA TGTGCCAGCAGTTTCGGGGGGACCCAGTACTTC.

In its sample, this clonotype was seen many times. V gene TRBV12-3 or TRBV12-4 combines with J gene TRBJ2-2; D is perhaps TRBD1 (5 bases). V lost 6 bases and J 5 bases, leaving 16 bases between the germline ends. The CDR3 covers 15 residues. The CDR3 loop reads CASRKSGILTGELFF. In DNA form, the CDR3 reads TGTGCCAGCAGGAAATCAGGGATTCTAACCGGGGAGCTGTTTTTT.

The chain is built from TRBV3-1 and TRBJ2-2; maybe TRBD2 (6 bases). The CDR3 length is 12 residues. V was clipped by 6 bases and J by 7 bases, with 9 bases between them. Per germline, CDR1 LGHDT and CDR2 YNNKEL (reference sequence). In DNA, the CDR3 is TGTGCCAGCAGTAGCGGTGTCGGGGAGCTGTTTTTT. Its translation is CASSSGVGELFF.

The chain has TRBV10-3 and TRBJ1-1, with D possibly being TRBD1 (5 bases). The CDR3 consists of 14 residues. Trimming took off 11 bases at V and 3 bases at J, with 19 bases between the two ends. Germline V gene data show CDR1 as ENHRY and CDR2 as SYGVKD. CDR3 DNA: TGTGCCTCGCTCCCCCAGGGAGGTGACACTGAAGCTTTCTTT. It specifies CASLPQGGDTEAFF.

The gene calls are TRBV11-2 and TRBJ2-7; the D gene is possibly TRBD1 (5 bases). The CDR3 is 17 residues long. Deletions cut 5 bases from V and 5 bases from J, with 25 bases between. The germline gives CDR1 SGHAT, CDR2 FQNNGV. CDR3 protein: CASSAGWETGPRNEQYF. The CDR3 DNA sequence: TGTGCCAGCAGCGCTGGGTGGGAAACAGGACCGCGGAACGAGCAGTACTTC.

This clonotype was seen a few times. V and J are TRBV9 and TRBJ1-6, with a possible D match to TRBD1 (5 bases). Looked up from germline, CDR1 is SGDLS and CDR2 is YYNGEE. The V end lost 3 bases, the J end lost 7 bases, and 14 bases lay between the germline ends. This CDR3 region has 15 residues. Written as DNA, the CDR3 is TGTGCCAGCAGCGCCTCCCGGGGCTCAAATTCACCCCTCCACTTT. Protein sequence: CASSASRGSNSPLHF. The full variable domain, its missing parts supplied by reference TRBV9 and TRBJ1-6, is DSGVTQTPKHLITATGQRVTLRCSPRSGDLSVYWYQQSLDQGLQFLIQYYNGEERAKGNILERFSAQQFPDLHSELNLSSLELGDSALYFCASSASRGSNSPLHFGNGTRLTVT.

The CDR3 spells CSGGRGSGKLFF. The DNA of the CDR3 is TGCAGCGGGGGACGGGGGAGCGGAAAACTGTTTTTT. The rearrangement links TRBV29-1 to TRBJ1-4, with D possibly TRBD1 on 5 matching bases. The ends were cut back, 7 bases at V and 10 bases at J, with 16 bases in the middle. This CDR3 spans 12 amino acids. Germline CDR1 is SQVTM and CDR2 is ANQGSEA.

The gene calls are TRBV10-3 and TRBJ1-2; D call uncertain. V was pared by 0 bases and J by 0 bases, with 11 bases between. The CDR3 has 16 amino acids. Germline V lookup: CDR1 ENHRY, CDR2 SYGVKD. In nucleotides, the CDR3 is TGTGCCATCAGTGAGTCTAGAGAGGAGTCTAACTATGGCTACACCTTC. Translation gives CAISESREESNYGYTF.

This clonotype was recorded a few times. The rearrangement joins TRBV6-6 to TRBJ2-5, with D hard to call. The V gene lost 0 bases and the J gene lost 2 bases, with 7 bases spanning the gap. This CDR3 has 14 residues. Germline CDR1 reads MNHNY; CDR2 reads SVGAGI (reference sequence). The chain's CDR3 is CASSYSSQQETQYF. DNA for the CDR3: TGTGCCAGCAGTTACTCGAGCCAGCAAGAGACCCAGTACTTC.

The rearrangement joins TRBV29-1 to TRBJ1-1; 9 bases agree with TRBD1. The CDR3 loop spans 16 amino acids. V was pared by 6 bases and J by 1 base, with 12 bases of the junction left unmatched. CDR1 is SQVTM, CDR2 ANQGSEA, per germline. The CDR3 DNA sequence: TGCAGCGTGGGGACAGGGTTTGGGGGGGCGAACACTGAAGCTTTCTTT. Its protein product is CSVGTGFGGANTEAFF. The whole variable domain, filled in from reference TRBV29-1 and TRBJ1-1, reads SAVISQKPSRDICQRGTSLTIQCQVDSQVTMMFWYRQQPGQSLTLIATANQGSEATYESGFVIDKFPISRPNLTFSTLTVSNMSPEDSSIYLCSVGTGFGGANTEAFFGQGTRLTVV.

This chain joins TRBV28 and TRBJ1-2; D is unresolved. Trimming cost V 3 bases and J 3 bases, with 5 bases left between them. CDR3 length: 12 residues. CDR1 is MDHEN and CDR2 is SYDVKM in the germline V gene. For the CDR3, the DNA is TGTGCCAGCAGTTTGAGGGACTATGGCTACACCTTC. Translated: CASSLRDYGYTF.

This clonotype showed up just once. The chain links TRBV18 to TRBJ1-1, with a possible D match to TRBD1 (5 bases). Trimming shortened V by 2 bases and J by 1 base, and 17 bases separated the two germline ends. This CDR3 is built from 17 residues. Germline values: CDR1 KGHSH, CDR2 LQKENI. CDR3 sequence: CASSPGAVLYRNTEAFF. CDR3 coding DNA: TGTGCCAGCTCACCAGGGGCGGTTTTGTACAGGAACACTGAAGCTTTCTTT.

This clonotype was counted a few times. The genes are TRBV19 and TRBJ2-4; 7 bases match TRBD2. J lost 4 bases, V lost 3 bases, and 3 bases had no gene match. Germline-derived CDR1 and CDR2 are LNHDA and SQIVND (reference sequence). The CDR3 consists of 14 residues. DNA for the CDR3: TGTGCCAGTAGTATCGTTAGCGGGAAAAACATTCAGTACTTC. It specifies CASSIVSGKNIQYF.

This rearrangement joins TRBV7-7 to TRBJ2-1, with 7 positions matching TRBD1. The CDR3 runs 13 residues. J was trimmed by 8 bases and V by 3 bases; bases with no gene match: 4. Germline V lookup: CDR1 SSHAT, CDR2 FNYEAQ (reference sequence). The CDR3 bases are TGTGCCAGCAGCTTGAATCAGGGGGATGAGCAGTTCTTC. Translation gives CASSLNQGDEQFF. Full variable domain (outside the CDR3, taken from reference TRBV7-7 and TRBJ2-1): GAGVSQSPRYKVTKRGQDVTLRCDPISSHATLYWYQQALGQGPEFLTYFNYEAQPDKSGLPSDRFSAERPEGSISTLTIQRTEQRDSAMYRCASSLNQGDEQFFGPGTRLTVL.

The chain combines TRBV14 with TRBJ2-1, with 9 bases lining up with TRBD2. Trimming took 1 base from V and 2 from J; bases not matched to a gene: 3. The germline V gene encodes CDR1 SGHDN and CDR2 FVKESK. The CDR3 has 16 residues. The CDR3 here is CASSQGGGRAYNEQFF. The CDR3 DNA sequence: TGTGCCAGCAGCCAAGGAGGCGGGAGGGCCTACAATGAGCAGTTCTTC.

This chain links TRBV7-9 with TRBJ2-5, with a tentative D call TRBD1 (6 bases). Germline V gives CDR1 SEHNR, CDR2 FQNEAQ (reference sequence). This CDR3 contains 14 residues. V lost 5 bases and J 1 base, leaving 11 bases between the germline ends. In nucleotides, the CDR3 is TGTGCCAGCAGCGCTACGACAGGCCAAGAGACCCAGTACTTC. Protein product: CASSATTGQETQYF.

This clonotype has just a few counts. The CDR3 DNA reads TGCAGCGTTTTTGCCCCAGGGGATTCTAACTATGGCTACACCTTC. It yields the protein CSVFAPGDSNYGYTF. This rearrangement joins TRBV29-1 to TRBJ1-2; possibly TRBD1 for D (6 bases). The V gene's germline CDR1 is SQVTM and CDR2 ANQGSEA. V was cut by 5 bases and J by 0 bases, with 16 bases left in between. This CDR3 has 15 residues.

In this sample, this clonotype turned up a few times. The V and J genes are TRBV12-3 or TRBV12-4 and TRBJ1-1, with unresolved D. V was pared by 6 bases and J by 0 bases, with 8 bases between. The CDR3 is 13 amino acids. CDR3 in DNA: TGTGCCAGCAGCACTCTCGTGAACACTGAAGCTTTCTTT. Translating it yields CASSTLVNTEAFF.

This clonotype was seen many times. V gene TRBV3-1 combines with J gene TRBJ1-1; D remains unclear. V lost 1 base, J lost 5 bases, and 11 bases lay in between. The CDR3 consists of 14 residues. The V gene's germline CDR1 is LGHDT and CDR2 YNNKEL (reference sequence). The CDR3 loop is CASSQGLGRTEAFF. The CDR3, as DNA: TGTGCCAGCAGCCAAGGCTTAGGAAGGACTGAAGCTTTCTTT.

This clonotype came up once. The V call is TRBV12-3 or TRBV12-4, the J call TRBJ2-3; 7 bases align to TRBD1. There are 15 residues in the CDR3. V lost 7 bases, J lost 3 bases, and 10 bases stayed unmatched. Here the CDR3 DNA reads TGTGCCAGCACCTACCTTGTCAGGGGGACAGATACGCAGTATTTT. Translated, it gives CASTYLVRGTDTQYF.

This clonotype has more than one count but fewer than ten. The chain is built from TRBV9 and TRBJ2-2; D not resolved. This CDR3 is 15 amino acids long. With 4 bases removed from V and 1 base from J, the gap between germline ends came to 11 bases. Germline CDR1 reads SGDLS; CDR2 reads YYNGEE. In DNA, the CDR3 is TGTGCCAGCAGCCCGCGTTTGGGGAACACCGGGGAGCTGTTTTTT. Residues: CASSPRLGNTGELFF. The full variable domain, rest sourced from reference TRBV9 and TRBJ2-2, is DSGVTQTPKHLITATGQRVTLRCSPRSGDLSVYWYQQSLDQGLQFLIQYYNGEERAKGNILERFSAQQFPDLHSELNLSSLELGDSALYFCASSPRLGNTGELFFGEGSRLTVL.

CDR3 in amino acids: CASSSSRLTRSNYGYTF. Written as DNA, the CDR3 is TGTGCCAGCTCCTCCAGCCGACTCACAAGGTCTAACTATGGCTACACCTTC. This chain links TRBV18 with TRBJ1-2; no clear D gene. The V end was cut by 6 bases, the J end by 0 bases, with 20 bases between. Germline V gene data show CDR1 as KGHSH and CDR2 as LQKENI. The length of the CDR3 is 17 residues.

This clonotype was seen more than once but under ten times. V is TRBV30 and J is TRBJ1-2; D unclear. Germline V gene lookup returns CDR1 GTSNPN and CDR2 SVGIG (reference sequence). With 3 bases removed from V and 4 bases from J, the gap between germline ends came to 15 bases. The CDR3 is 14 residues long. CDR3 bases: TGTGCCTGGAGGGCGGCACCTACCTCCTATGGCTACACCTTC. Translated: CAWRAAPTSYGYTF.

This chain uses TRBV2 with TRBJ2-7, with a tentative D call TRBD1 (5 bases). V was shortened by 4 bases and J by 5 bases, with 9 bases between the two germline ends. The CDR3 covers 12 residues. The V gene's germline CDR1 is SNHLY and CDR2 FYNNEI. DNA of the CDR3: TGTGCCAGCAGTGCAGGGTCTAACGAGCAGTACTTC. This sequence encodes CASSAGSNEQYF.

The chain employs TRBV6-6 and TRBJ1-1; D uncertain. Germline V lookup: CDR1 MNHNY, CDR2 SVGAGI (reference sequence). The V end lost 6 bases, the J end lost 4 bases, and 18 bases lay between the germline ends. This CDR3 is built from 15 residues. CDR3 coding DNA: TGTGCCAGCAGGGCAATTAAGGGAATGGGCACTGAAGCTTTCTTT. As protein: CASRAIKGMGTEAFF.

This chain uses TRBV6-1 with TRBJ2-2; D call uncertain. The CDR3 consists of 12 residues. Germline loops: CDR1 MNHNS, CDR2 SASEGT. The germline V and J ends were trimmed by 10 bases and 6 bases, with 12 bases remaining between them. The CDR3 here is CATPQWSGELFF. As DNA, the CDR3 is TGTGCCACCCCCCAGTGGTCCGGGGAGCTGTTTTTT.

Comment on this clonotype: Germline is not matched at one junction end, which may reflect a read error. This chain uses TRBV29-1 with TRBJ1-1; 7 positions agree with TRBD1. CDR3 length: 15 residues. Germline assignment: CDR1 SQVTM and CDR2 ANQGSEA. The CDR3 loop is CSVGVYDRDGTEAFF. The CDR3 DNA follows: TGCAGCGTTGGAGTCTACGACAGGGACGGGACTGAAGCTTTCTTC.